The present T cell receptor beta chain was sequenced within a study of T-cell reconstitution after alpha-beta-depleted transplantation in children. This clonotype was counted only a few times. The antigen is undetermined. During its preparation, the TCRbeta library received unique molecular identifiers. TCRdb reanalysed the PCR reads using MiXCR and keeps one entry per CDR3 protein. The profile shows about 350,000 distinct CDR3 sequences, roughly 17% of them singletons. Per germline, CDR1 DFQATT and CDR2 SNEGSKA (reference sequence). This CDR3 is built from 13 residues. V shed 1 base, J shed 7 bases, and the junction held 3 bases outside the gene matches. Whole-study findings and limits: Reported findings indicate that, about two months after transplant, alpha-beta T cells came from several hundred expanded clones, which were derived from non-depleted graft cells. T-cell numbers and diversity one year post-transplant derived largely from freshly generated T cells. The study traced high day-60 TCRbeta diversity in some patients to surviving recipient T cells and thymic progenitors.

The source is a male patient between 2 and 9 years old who had a stem cell transplant for acute lymphoblastic leukemia, so the T cells may come from the graft donor. The source material was PBMCs, mostly from graft donor cells, sampled 360 days after TCRalphabeta/CD19-depleted stem cell transplant. This sequence joins TRBV20-1 and TRBJ1-5; 8 bases align to TRBD1. CDR3 sequence (DNA): TGCAGTGCTAGAGGGACAGGGCGGCAGCCCCAGCATTTT. This codes for CSARGTGRQPQHF.